Reported below is one T cell receptor (beta chain). Antigen: not known. Sequencing used immunoSEQ multiplex PCR; TCRdb keeps in-frame clones, though not all of them. The data show 85,000 to 120,000 clones, 88% seen once. This sample stems from a study of cytomegalovirus exposure and HLA in healthy donors. Study-wide points: Associated with cytomegalovirus, according to the listing, were about 160 TCR beta chains.

In germline, CDR1 is MGHDK, CDR2 SYGVNS. V dropped 7 bases and J dropped 0 bases, with 11 bases sitting between them. The length of the CDR3 is 14 residues. The source material was PBMCs. The V and J genes are TRBV25-1 and TRBJ2-3; no reliable D call. The receptor was isolated from a woman between 18 and 30 years old in good health and CMV-seropositive. CDR3 loop: CASTTTHSTDTQYF. The CDR3 DNA follows: TGTGCCAGCACCACGACACATAGCACAGATACGCAGTATTTT. Complete variable domain (other parts from reference TRBV25-1 and TRBJ2-3): EADIYQTPRYLVIGTGKKITLECSQTMGHDKMYWYQQDPGMELHLIHYSYGVNSTEKGDLSSESTVSRIRTEHFPLTLESARPSHTSQYLCASTTTHSTDTQYFGPGTRLTVL.